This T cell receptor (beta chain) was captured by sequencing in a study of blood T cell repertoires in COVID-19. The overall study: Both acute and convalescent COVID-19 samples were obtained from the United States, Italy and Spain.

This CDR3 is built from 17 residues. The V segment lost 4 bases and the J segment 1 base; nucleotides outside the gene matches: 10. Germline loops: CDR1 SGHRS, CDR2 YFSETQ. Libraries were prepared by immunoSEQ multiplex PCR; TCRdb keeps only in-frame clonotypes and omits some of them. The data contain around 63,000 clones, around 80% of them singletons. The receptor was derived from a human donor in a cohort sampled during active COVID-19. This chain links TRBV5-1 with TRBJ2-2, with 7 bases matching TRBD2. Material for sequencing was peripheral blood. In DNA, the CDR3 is TGCGCCAGCAGCCCGGGGACTGGCGGGGGGAACACCGGGGAGCTGTTTTTT. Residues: CASSPGTGGGNTGELFF.